Presented here are 23 T cell receptor beta chains from one specimen sequenced in a study of OX40 agonist ivuxolimab in advanced cancers. Here immunoSEQ multiplex PCR was the method, and the copy in TCRdb shows in-frame clones only, minus some. Of around 94,000 clones listed, more than 75% are singletons. Here the sequenced sample was CD4+ or CD8+ T cells sorted from blood, taken in a trial of the OX40 agonist ivuxolimab. These receptors all stem from an adult with an advanced solid tumor such as melanoma, head and neck, liver or kidney cancer.

The sample holds a few counts of this clone. The chain joins TRBV4-1 to TRBJ1-6; no clear D gene. Germline V gene lookup returns CDR1 MGHRA and CDR2 YSYEKL. The CDR3 is made up of 17 amino acids. Trimming stripped 1 base from V and 9 bases from J, with 19 bases between. The CDR3 reads CASSQAGGGPWGSPLHF. CDR3 sequence (DNA): TGCGCCAGCAGCCAAGCCGGCGGAGGACCTTGGGGTTCACCCCTCCACTTT.

V gene TRBV29-1 combines with J gene TRBJ2-1, with a weak D call TRBD2 (6 bases). Per germline, CDR1 SQVTM and CDR2 ANQGSEA. CDR3 length: 13 residues. The ends were cut back, 6 bases at V and 4 bases at J, with 13 bases in the middle. CDR3 DNA sequence: TGCAGCGTAACCTCCCGGGAGTACAATGAGCAGTTCTTC. Encoded protein: CSVTSREYNEQFF.

This chain links TRBV19 with TRBJ2-7; tentative D call: TRBD2 (7 bases). Germline CDR1 and CDR2: LNHDA and SQIVND (reference sequence). V was trimmed by 6 bases and J by 7 bases, leaving 16 bases between them. The CDR3 is 13 amino acids. CDR3 bases: TGTGCCAGTAGGCCACGGGGGGCGAGGGAGCAGTACTTC. Protein: CASRPRGAREQYF.

V gene TRBV25-1 combines with J gene TRBJ1-2; no reliable D call. Trimming took off 2 bases at V and 4 bases at J, with 5 bases between the two ends. Germline CDR1 reads MGHDK; CDR2 reads SYGVNS. This CDR3 is 12 amino acids long. In nucleotides, the CDR3 is TGTGCCAGCAGTGAAGGAGGCTATGGCTACACCTTC. Protein sequence: CASSEGGYGYTF.

This rearrangement joins TRBV4-1 to TRBJ1-1, with TRBD1 as a possible D gene (6 bases). CDR1 and CDR2 from the germline V gene are MGHRA and YSYEKL. Trimming took off 1 base at V and 6 bases at J, with 18 bases between the two ends. This CDR3 comprises 16 residues. The CDR3 DNA follows: TGCGCCAGCAGCCAAGGATGGGCCAGGGGCCCGGCTGAAGCTTTCTTT. Amino acid sequence: CASSQGWARGPAEAFF.

The chain employs TRBV28 and TRBJ2-1; D possibly corresponds to TRBD2 (7 bases). Germline V gene data show CDR1 as MDHEN and CDR2 as SYDVKM. Trimming pared 5 bases from V and 1 base from J, leaving 15 bases between. The CDR3 length is 16 residues. CDR3 sequence reads: CASSPRGGRSYNEQFF. In nucleotides, the CDR3 is TGTGCCAGCAGTCCAAGGGGGGGACGGTCCTACAATGAGCAGTTCTTC.

The V and J genes are TRBV11-3 and TRBJ2-7; a possible D gene is TRBD1 (5 bases). The CDR3 has 14 amino acids. V was cut by 1 base and J by 5 bases, with 12 bases left in between. The germline gives CDR1 SGHNT, CDR2 YENEEA. The DNA of the CDR3 is TGTGCCAGCAGCTTAGGACCGGCCAGGGACGAGCAGTACTTC. Encoded protein: CASSLGPARDEQYF.

This rearrangement joins TRBV27 to TRBJ1-2; 7 bases match TRBD1. Trimming cost V 6 bases and J 0 bases; bases outside gene matches: 7. CDR1 is MNHEY and CDR2 is SMNVEV in the germline V gene (reference sequence). This CDR3 is built from 15 residues. In DNA, the CDR3 is TGTGCCAGCAGGAGAAACGACAGGGCTAACTATGGCTACACCTTC. This gives the protein CASRRNDRANYGYTF.

This chain joins TRBV10-3 and TRBJ2-2; D remains unclear. Looked up from germline, CDR1 is ENHRY and CDR2 is SYGVKD. V gave up 9 bases and J gave up 0 bases, with 2 bases separating them. The CDR3 loop spans 11 amino acids. CDR3 DNA sequence: TGTGCCATTGCGAACACCGGGGAGCTGTTTTTT. This translates into CAIANTGELFF.

The V and J genes are TRBV4-1 and TRBJ1-5; the D is unclear. The CDR3 covers 15 residues. The germline V and J ends were trimmed by 0 bases and 2 bases, with 8 bases remaining between them. Germline-derived CDR1 and CDR2 are MGHRA and YSYEKL. CDR3 in DNA: TGCGCCAGCAGCCAAGAGGGCTGGGGCAATCAGCCCCAGCATTTT. Its protein product is CASSQEGWGNQPQHF.

The rearrangement joins TRBV7-2 to TRBJ2-3, with D possibly TRBD1 on 6 matching bases. Between the trimmed V and J ends, which lost 6 bases and 0 bases, there was a span of 13 bases. The CDR3 length is 15 residues. Germline CDR1 is SGHTA and CDR2 is FQGNSA. CDR3: CASRSTGQSTDTQYF. As DNA, the CDR3 is TGTGCCAGCAGGTCCACCGGACAGAGCACAGATACGCAGTATTTT.

V is TRBV13 and J is TRBJ2-3; TRBD2 matches 15 bases. The CDR3 contains 18 residues. Germline CDR1 is PRHDT and CDR2 is FYEKMQ (reference sequence). The ends lost 2 bases at V and 8 bases at J; junction bases unmatched: 11. The chain's CDR3 is CASSLFSLGLAGGPTQYF. The CDR3 DNA reads TGTGCCAGCAGCTTATTCTCCCTCGGACTAGCGGGGGGGCCTACGCAGTATTTT.

This clone showed up many times. This chain joins TRBV30 and TRBJ1-2; D is perhaps TRBD1 (6 bases). Germline CDR1 GTSNPN, CDR2 SVGIG (reference sequence). The V end lost 1 base, the J end lost 9 bases, and 18 bases lay between the germline ends. The length of the CDR3 is 14 residues. In DNA, the CDR3 is TGTGCCTGGAGTGAGGGGGGCACCTCTATGCGCTACACCTTC. Residues: CAWSEGGTSMRYTF. Using reference TRBV30 and TRBJ1-2 for the parts outside the CDR3, the full variable domain is SQTIHQWPATLVQPVGSPLSLECTVEGTSNPNLYWYRQAAGRGLQLLFYSVGIGQISSEVPQNLSASRPQDRQFILSSKKLLLSDSGFYLCAWSEGGTSMRYTFGSGTRLTVV.

The J gene is TRBJ1-1, the V gene TRBV18; TRBD1 matches at 9 bases. The CDR3 loop spans 16 amino acids. Germline V gene lookup returns CDR1 KGHSH and CDR2 LQKENI. V gave up 6 bases and J gave up 1 base; unmatched junction bases: 9. The DNA of the CDR3 is TGTGCCAGCTCCCTCTCCGGGACAGGGAAGAACACTGAAGCTTTCTTT. Its translation: CASSLSGTGKNTEAFF.

The chain has TRBV6-5 and TRBJ1-1; maybe TRBD1 (5 bases). Germline V gene sequence: CDR1 MNHEY, CDR2 SVGAGI. V was trimmed by 5 bases and J by 5 bases, leaving 15 bases between them. The CDR3 totals 14 residues. This chain's CDR3 is CASSGATVRTEAFF. CDR3 in DNA: TGTGCCAGCAGTGGAGCGACAGTCAGAACTGAAGCTTTCTTT.

The V call is TRBV19, the J call TRBJ1-5; maybe TRBD1 (6 bases). Germline V CDR1 and CDR2: LNHDA, SQIVND (reference sequence). The CDR3 totals 17 residues. The V gene lost 5 bases and the J gene lost 1 base, with 18 bases spanning the gap. This CDR3 is CASSPSGGRGSNQPQHF. As DNA, the CDR3 is TGTGCCAGTAGTCCCTCGGGGGGCCGGGGGAGCAATCAGCCCCAGCATTTT.

The V gene is TRBV29-1, the J gene TRBJ2-3; the D gene is possibly TRBD2 (7 bases). V lost 7 bases to trimming and J lost 3 bases, with 14 bases between them. Germline loops: CDR1 SQVTM, CDR2 ANQGSEA. This CDR3 is 13 amino acids long. The CDR3 DNA sequence: TGCAGCGGTGGGGGGGGCCAGACAGATACGCAGTATTTT. Amino acids: CSGGGGQTDTQYF.

The chain uses TRBV6-6 and TRBJ2-1, with D possibly being TRBD2 (6 bases). The germline V and J ends were trimmed by 2 bases and 3 bases, with 11 bases remaining between them. The CDR3 contains 15 residues. CDR1 and CDR2 (germline): MNHNY, SVGAGI (reference sequence). The CDR3 DNA reads TGTGCCAGCAGTTACGCTAGGACTAACTACAATGAGCAGTTCTTC. This translates into CASSYARTNYNEQFF.

The rearrangement joins TRBV5-4 to TRBJ1-1, with no clear D. The CDR3 loop spans 14 amino acids. The V end was cut by 3 bases, the J end by 0 bases, with 9 bases between. CDR1 is SGHNT and CDR2 is YYREEE in the germline V gene (reference sequence). CDR3 nucleotide sequence: TGTGCCAGCAGCTCCCGGACGGTGAACACTGAAGCTTTCTTT. This translates into CASSSRTVNTEAFF.

The rearrangement joins TRBV5-8 to TRBJ2-3; 9 positions match TRBD2. The CDR3 runs 16 residues. CDR1 and CDR2 from the germline V gene are SGHTS and YDEGEE. Trimming removed 0 bases from V and 5 bases from J; junction bases left unmatched: 7. Here the CDR3 reads CASSLEGRGGKDTQYF. In nucleotides, the CDR3 is TGTGCCAGCAGCTTGGAGGGGCGGGGGGGCAAAGATACGCAGTATTTT.

This chain links TRBV10-2 with TRBJ2-6; no firm D call. Germline CDR1 reads WSHSY; CDR2 reads SAAADI. This CDR3 has 14 amino acids. Trimming took off 6 bases at V and 0 bases at J, with 6 bases between the two ends. The CDR3 DNA reads TGCGCCAGCAGGGAATTCTCTGGGGCCAACGTCCTGACTTTC. This codes for CASREFSGANVLTF.

In regard to this clone: Other DNA sequences from this sample encode an identical CDR3 as well. The V call is TRBV7-8, the J call TRBJ2-7; TRBD2 might be the D (6 bases). Deletions cut 0 bases from V and 2 bases from J, with 8 bases between. The germline V gene has CDR1 SGHVS and CDR2 FQNEAQ. The CDR3 sequence is 14 residues long. This CDR3 is CASSLAGGPYEQYF. DNA of the CDR3: TGTGCCAGCAGCTTAGCGGGGGGACCCTACGAGCAGTACTTC.

The V gene is TRBV19, the J gene TRBJ1-4; 9 positions agree with TRBD1. V gave up 3 bases and J gave up 5 bases; unmatched junction bases: 1. The V gene's germline CDR1 is LNHDA and CDR2 SQIVND (reference sequence). The CDR3 has 14 amino acids. As DNA, the CDR3 is TGTGCCAGTAGTATCGACAGGGGGAATGAAAAACTGTTTTTT. Protein product: CASSIDRGNEKLFF.